This T cell receptor (beta chain) is from a study of blood T cells in healthy people across ages. Study-wide points: The donors' CMV status was not determined, possibly confounding changes in expanded clonotypes.

Using a J-beta primer mix together with a sample-barcoded 5' primer, a second PCR was run for about 6 to 11 cycles. CDR3-containing paired-end reads numbering at least 2.5 million came from each sample. MiXCR, run by TCRdb on the 5' RACE reads, gives a single entry per CDR3 protein. Of 750,000 to 1,000,000 distinct CDR3 sequences in the sample, 25% to 35% are singletons; the top ten hold about a tenth. Notes on this clonotype: The antigen is unknown.

CDR3 length equals 14 residues. The V end lost 1 base, the J end lost 3 bases, and 10 bases lay between the germline ends. In germline, CDR1 is LGHNA, CDR2 YSLEER. These same data were also listed under a study on T cells of mothers and their children. From that second work: Three healthy Caucasian mothers, along with their six children, served as the donors.

The sequencing sample was made of blood. This chain links TRBV4-3 with TRBJ2-7; D gene ambiguous. The receptor was isolated from a woman in her forties in good health. The CDR3, as DNA: TGCGCCAGCAGCCAAGCTCACCTAAGCTACGAGCAGTACTTC. Translating it yields CASSQAHLSYEQYF.